Described below is a single T cell receptor beta chain sequence and its context. The antigen is unknown. Sequencing of TCR beta drew on CD8+ and CD4+ T cells from blood. Negative isolation yielded CD8+ and CD4+ T cells; FACS enriched TEMRA cells. The RNA input was roughly 0.45 to 1 ug, and it was reverse transcribed with random hexamers. Amplification of TCR beta CDR3 spanned 54 Vbeta and 13 Jbeta via immunoSEQ multiplex PCR. One entry per CDR3 protein, called by TCRdb with MiXCR from the immunoSEQ multiplex PCR reads. In the table there are 200,000 to 250,000 distinct CDR3 sequences, 95% of which are singletons. The J segment lost 5 bases and the V segment lost 6 bases, leaving 12 bases of the junction unmatched. CDR1 and CDR2 from the germline V gene are SGHDN and FVKESK. This CDR3 region has 15 residues. The data were taken from a study of CD8 T cells in Susac syndrome. Broader study findings: That the number of individuals in its TCR sequencing and HLA analysis was relatively small was acknowledged by the study.

Sequencing input: CD4+ T cells from PBMCs. This clonotype originated in a human donor with multiple sclerosis. This chain uses TRBV14 with TRBJ1-2; 7 bases fit TRBD1. CDR3 bases: TGTGCCAGCAGTCCCATTGGAGGGGGCGGATATGGCTACACCTTC. Translating gives CASSPIGGGGYGYTF.